Presented here are 22 T cell receptor beta chains from one specimen sequenced in a study of CD8+ T cells in alopecia areata. Extracted RNA was reverse transcribed into cDNA, the sequencing template. Method: immunoSEQ multiplex PCR; TCRdb's copy keeps in-frame clones and lacks some. The table includes approximately 99,000 clones, 55% to 75% detected once. Sequencing was done on a sample of CD8+ T cells sorted from blood. These receptors came from a human donor in good health.

The chain is built from TRBV4-1 and TRBJ2-7, with TRBD2 matching 12 bases. The CDR3 sequence is 19 residues long. Germline CDR1 MGHRA, CDR2 YSYEKL. The V and J ends lost 0 bases and 0 bases, in that order; junction bases with no gene match: 9. The CDR3 DNA is TGCGCCAGCAGCCAAGATCGGCTAGCGGGGGGGCATAGCTCCTACGAGCAGTACTTC. Encoded protein: CASSQDRLAGGHSSYEQYF.

The chain recombines TRBV2 with TRBJ2-1; the D is unclear. Germline-derived CDR1 and CDR2 are SNHLY and FYNNEI. The CDR3 is made up of 11 amino acids. Trimming shortened V by 2 bases and J by 10 bases, and 6 bases separated the two germline ends. CDR3 in DNA: TGTGCCAGCAGTGAACCGCCGGAGCAGTTCTTC. Protein sequence: CASSEPPEQFF.

This chain links TRBV25-1 with TRBJ2-1; 9 bases line up with TRBD1. Germline CDR1 MGHDK, CDR2 SYGVNS. The ends lost 7 bases at V and 2 bases at J; junction bases unmatched: 6. The CDR3 is 15 residues long. The CDR3 here is CASTRDRDPYNEQFF. The DNA for the CDR3 is TGTGCCAGCACCCGGGACAGGGACCCCTACAATGAGCAGTTCTTC.

For the CDR3, the DNA is TGTGCCTGGAGCGACGGGACAGGGAACTATGGCTACACCTTC. This sequence encodes CAWSDGTGNYGYTF. This chain connects TRBV30 to TRBJ1-2; 9 positions match TRBD1. CDR1 and CDR2 from the germline V gene are GTSNPN and SVGIG (reference sequence). Trimming at V came to 3 bases and at J to 2 bases, leaving 4 bases not matched to a gene. The CDR3 totals 14 residues.

The chain combines TRBV4-1 with TRBJ2-2, with 8 bases fitting TRBD2. The CDR3 covers 18 residues. Germline V lookup: CDR1 MGHRA, CDR2 YSYEKL. The V gene end was trimmed by 1 base and the J gene end by 8 bases; junction bases not matched to a gene: 15. CDR3 loop: CASSQGPWRGVMAGELFF. The CDR3 DNA sequence: TGCGCCAGCAGCCAAGGCCCTTGGCGGGGGGTTATGGCTGGGGAGCTGTTTTTT.

This chain links TRBV2 with TRBJ2-2, with TRBD1 as a possible D gene (8 bases). Per the germline V gene, CDR1 is SNHLY and CDR2 is FYNNEI. The CDR3 sequence is 14 residues long. Between the trimmed V and J ends, which lost 7 bases and 5 bases, there was a span of 14 bases. In nucleotides, the CDR3 is TGTGCCAGCACCGACAGGGGAGGGACCGGGGAGCTGTTTTTT. Protein sequence: CASTDRGGTGELFF.

The chain employs TRBV19 and TRBJ2-1; TRBD1 might be the D (5 bases). CDR1 and CDR2 (germline): LNHDA, SQIVND (reference sequence). V was cut by 6 bases and J by 6 bases, with 9 bases left in between. There are 12 residues in the CDR3. The CDR3 here is CASRDIGNEQFF. The DNA for the CDR3 is TGTGCCAGTAGGGACATAGGCAATGAGCAGTTCTTC.

This clone turned up a few times. This chain links TRBV29-1 with TRBJ2-1, with TRBD2 identical over 7 bases. V lost 6 bases to trimming and J lost 8 bases; unmatched junction nucleotides: 13. Germline V gene lookup returns CDR1 SQVTM and CDR2 ANQGSEA. The CDR3 has 14 residues. CDR3 amino acids: CSVAREGLSDEQFF. The CDR3 coding sequence is TGCAGCGTGGCTAGGGAGGGGTTATCGGATGAGCAGTTCTTC.

This rearrangement joins TRBV27 to TRBJ2-3; 9 bases align to TRBD2. With 5 bases clipped from V and 4 bases from J, the junction kept 10 bases outside the gene matches. The CDR3 loop spans 16 amino acids. CDR1 MNHEY and CDR2 SMNVEV come from the germline V gene (reference sequence). The CDR3 DNA follows: TGTGCCAGCAGTGACGCAGCGGGGGGTGTATCAGATACGCAGTATTTT. Protein sequence: CASSDAAGGVSDTQYF.

The J gene is TRBJ2-1, the V gene TRBV2; TRBD2 aligns across 12 bases. From germline, CDR1 is SNHLY and CDR2 FYNNEI. The ends lost 6 bases at V and 4 bases at J; junction bases unmatched: 4. The CDR3 covers 15 residues. CDR3 amino acids: CASRGLAGKYNEQFF. DNA of the CDR3: TGTGCCAGCAGGGGACTAGCGGGTAAATACAATGAGCAGTTCTTC.

The chain uses TRBV4-1 and TRBJ2-1; 8 nucleotides agree with TRBD2. The CDR3 extends over 17 amino acids. V trimming: 4 bases; J trimming: 6 bases; junction bases outside the gene matches: 14. Germline lookup yields CDR1 MGHRA and CDR2 YSYEKL. The CDR3 spells CASSLTSAGAPANEQFF. The CDR3 DNA sequence: TGCGCCAGCAGCCTGACCTCAGCGGGGGCCCCCGCCAATGAGCAGTTCTTC.

The V call is TRBV29-1, the J call TRBJ1-1, with D possibly matching TRBD1 (5 bases). Germline V lookup: CDR1 SQVTM, CDR2 ANQGSEA. CDR3 size: 14 residues. Trimming removed 1 base from V and 7 bases from J, with 16 bases in between. In DNA form, the CDR3 reads TGCAGCGTTGAAGGACCTCAGCGGGGACGTGAAGCTTTCTTT. This gives the protein CSVEGPQRGREAFF.

The genes are TRBV27 and TRBJ2-7; TRBD1 or TRBD2 may be the D gene (5 bases each). The CDR3 is made up of 15 amino acids. Germline CDR1 and CDR2: MNHEY and SMNVEV (reference sequence). V gave up 2 bases and J gave up 2 bases, with 13 bases separating them. Here the CDR3 DNA reads TGTGCCAGCAGTTTAGGTTGGGACGGAACCTACGAGCAGTACTTC. Amino acid sequence: CASSLGWDGTYEQYF.

The CDR3 DNA reads as TGTGCCAGGGGACGGTCGAACACTGAAGCTTTCTTT. It encodes CARGRSNTEAFF. The rearrangement uses TRBV2 and TRBJ1-1, with a weak D call TRBD1 (5 bases). Trimming left V 9 bases short and J 1 base short, with 9 bases between. The CDR3 is 12 amino acids. Germline CDR1 and CDR2: SNHLY and FYNNEI.

The rearrangement uses TRBV9 and TRBJ1-2; D gene uncertain. Between the trimmed V and J ends, which lost 0 bases and 2 bases, there was a span of 11 bases. The CDR3 runs to 15 residues. The V gene's germline CDR1 is SGDLS and CDR2 YYNGEE. In DNA form, the CDR3 reads TGTGCCAGCAGCGTAGTCGAGACGGCGAACTATGGCTACACCTTC. This encodes CASSVVETANYGYTF.

This chain uses TRBV30 with TRBJ1-1; D not certain. The V gene's germline CDR1 is GTSNPN and CDR2 SVGIG (reference sequence). The CDR3 sequence is 13 residues long. V lost 3 bases and J lost 1, with 9 bases in between. The CDR3 region is CAWSETGNTEAFF. The CDR3 DNA is TGTGCCTGGAGCGAGACGGGGAACACTGAAGCTTTCTTT.

The gene calls are TRBV7-9 and TRBJ1-6, with D perhaps matching TRBD1 (6 bases). Germline CDR1 and CDR2: SEHNR and FQNEAQ (reference sequence). The CDR3 sequence is 16 residues long. Trimming removed 0 bases from V and 3 bases from J, with 9 bases in between. The CDR3 loop is CASSLAGGHYNSPLHF. The CDR3 DNA reads TGTGCCAGCAGCTTAGCGGGGGGACACTATAATTCACCCCTCCACTTT.

V is TRBV30 and J is TRBJ2-7; 11 nucleotides align to TRBD1. V gave up 4 bases and J gave up 7 bases; unmatched junction bases: 6. CDR3 length: 13 residues. Germline loops: CDR1 GTSNPN, CDR2 SVGIG (reference sequence). The CDR3 spells CAWNPGTGGEQYF. Here the CDR3 DNA reads TGTGCCTGGAACCCAGGGACAGGGGGGGAGCAGTACTTC.

CDR3 loop: CASSLARTVNKKYF. The CDR3 DNA is TGTGCCAGCAGCTTAGCGAGGACAGTTAATAAGAAGTACTTC. The rearrangement links TRBV7-8 to TRBJ2-7; D possibly corresponds to TRBD1 (6 bases). Trimming cost V 0 bases and J 11 bases, with 17 bases left between them. CDR1 and CDR2 from the germline V gene are SGHVS and FQNEAQ. This CDR3 spans 14 amino acids. The full variable domain, its missing parts supplied by reference TRBV7-8 and TRBJ2-7, is GAGVSQSPRYKVAKRGQDVALRCDPISGHVSLFWYQQALGQGPEFLTYFQNEAQLDKSGLPSDRFFAERPEGSVSTLKIQRTQQEDSAVYLCASSLARTVNKKYFGPGTRLTVT.

This clone has a single count. The rearrangement joins TRBV5-1 to TRBJ2-7; tentative D call: TRBD2 (6 bases). The CDR3 runs to 16 residues. CDR1 is SGHRS and CDR2 is YFSETQ in the germline V gene. Trimming pared 5 bases from V and 0 bases from J, leaving 18 bases between. CDR3 coding DNA: TGCGCCAGCAGTTTACTCGGGACTTTTAGCTCCTACGAGCAGTACTTC. This translates into CASSLLGTFSSYEQYF.

This rearrangement joins TRBV2 to TRBJ1-2; D unclear. CDR3 length equals 12 residues. V was clipped by 6 bases and J by 5 bases, with 10 bases between them. The germline gives CDR1 SNHLY, CDR2 FYNNEI. Written as DNA, the CDR3 is TGTGCCAGCAGGGATTTCGGATATGGCTACACCTTC. As protein: CASRDFGYGYTF.

This clone was counted once. The genes are TRBV25-1 and TRBJ1-4; TRBD1 aligns across 10 bases. The germline V gene has CDR1 MGHDK and CDR2 SYGVNS. With 6 bases clipped from V and 5 bases from J, the junction kept 6 bases outside the gene matches. This CDR3 comprises 15 residues. The CDR3 DNA sequence: TGTGCCAGCAGCGCCGGACAGGGGGGAAATGAAAAACTGTTTTTT. Its protein product is CASSAGQGGNEKLFF.